The 15 T cell receptor beta chains below come from one sample, sequenced in a study of blood T cell repertoires in COVID-19. TCRdb's copy holds only in-frame clones and misses some; the assay was immunoSEQ multiplex PCR. Among over 150,000 clones listed, roughly 81% were seen once. Sequenced: peripheral blood. Source of these receptors: a woman aged 55-70 years with COVID-19, enrolled during active disease.

The genes are TRBV5-4 and TRBJ1-2; a weak D match, TRBD1 (5 bases). The CDR3 runs to 14 residues. Germline V gene sequence: CDR1 SGHNT, CDR2 YYREEE (reference sequence). Between the trimmed V and J ends, which lost 6 bases and 7 bases, there was a span of 19 bases. As DNA, the CDR3 is TGTGCCAGCACCTTTGGGGGGAGAGGCTTTGGCTACACCTTC. It is translated as CASTFGGRGFGYTF.

The chain couples TRBV19 to TRBJ2-6; D might be TRBD2 (5 bases). Germline values: CDR1 LNHDA, CDR2 SQIVND (reference sequence). Trimming removed 3 bases at V and 2 bases at J, with 8 bases between. This CDR3 region has 15 residues. This CDR3 is CASSITGTGANVLTF. The DNA for the CDR3 is TGTGCCAGTAGTATCACCGGGACTGGGGCCAACGTCCTGACTTTC.

This rearrangement joins TRBV10-2 to TRBJ1-2, with unresolved D. Trimming cost V 0 bases and J 8 bases, with 10 bases left between them. In germline, CDR1 is WSHSY, CDR2 SAAADI. This CDR3 comprises 13 residues. The CDR3 region is CASSESSKWGYTF. The CDR3 bases are TGCGCCAGCAGTGAGTCGTCTAAGTGGGGCTACACCTTC.

The rearrangement uses TRBV6-2 or TRBV6-3 and TRBJ2-3, with a weak D call TRBD2 (5 bases). This CDR3 comprises 14 residues. The germline V and J ends were trimmed by 2 bases and 8 bases, with 14 bases remaining between them. The germline gives CDR1 MNHEY, CDR2 SVGEGT. The CDR3, as DNA: TGTGCCAGCAGTTACGTGGGGAAAGGAGGTACGCAGTATTTT. Translating gives CASSYVGKGGTQYF.

The chain carries TRBV6-5 and TRBJ1-5; tentatively, D is TRBD1 (6 bases). V lost 7 bases to trimming and J lost 5 bases, with 15 bases between them. This CDR3 spans 14 amino acids. Looked up from germline, CDR1 is MNHEY and CDR2 is SVGAGI. This chain's CDR3 is CASKPGTLDQPQHF. In DNA, the CDR3 is TGTGCCAGCAAGCCCGGGACACTTGATCAGCCCCAGCATTTT.

Note on this clone: A much larger clone lies a single base off, so this may be a read error. The chain has TRBV15 and TRBJ1-5, with TRBD1 matching 7 bases. Germline V CDR1 and CDR2: LNHNV, YYDKDF (reference sequence). CDR3 size: 14 residues. The CDR3 coding sequence is TGTGCCATCAGCCTAGACAGGGCTCTTCAGCCCCAGCATTTT. As protein: CAISLDRALQPQHF. Using reference TRBV15 and TRBJ1-5 for the parts outside the CDR3, the full variable domain is DAMVIQNPRYQVTQFGKPVTLSCSQTLNHNVMYWYQQKSSQAPKLLFHYYDKDFNNEADTPDNFQSRRPNTSFCFLDIRSPGLGDTAMYLCAISLDRALQPQHFGDGTRLSIL.

The chain uses TRBV7-8 and TRBJ2-2; no clear D. This CDR3 region has 14 residues. CDR1 is SGHVS, CDR2 FQNEAQ, per germline. Trimming removed 1 base at V and 7 bases at J, with 10 bases between. This chain's CDR3 is CASSLGKPGGELFF. As DNA, the CDR3 is TGTGCCAGCAGCTTAGGCAAGCCTGGCGGGGAGCTGTTTTTT.

This rearrangement joins TRBV7-2 to TRBJ1-6; perhaps TRBD1 as D (5 bases). The CDR3 runs 19 residues. Germline-derived CDR1 and CDR2 are SGHTA and FQGNSA. V lost 1 base and J lost 4, with 20 bases in between. The CDR3 DNA is TGTGCCAGCAGCTTAGTATTTAGGTCAGGGTCCTCTTATAATTCACCCCTCCACTTT. Translated: CASSLVFRSGSSYNSPLHF.

The chain is built from TRBV11-2 and TRBJ2-5; D unresolved. Germline V gives CDR1 SGHAT, CDR2 FQNNGV. The CDR3 runs to 14 residues. Trimming left V 3 bases short and J 1 base short, with 9 bases between. The CDR3 sequence is CASSLRLTQETQYF. Written as DNA, the CDR3 is TGTGCCAGCAGCTTGCGGCTTACCCAAGAGACCCAGTACTTC.

V and J are TRBV28 and TRBJ2-1; 9 nucleotides agree with TRBD2. Trimming took 6 bases from V and 1 from J; bases not matched to a gene: 4. The V gene's germline CDR1 is MDHEN and CDR2 SYDVKM. The CDR3 contains 15 residues. CDR3 loop: CASSRSGGSYNEQFF. CDR3 coding DNA: TGTGCCAGCAGCCGAAGCGGGGGGTCCTACAATGAGCAGTTCTTC.

There are a few counts of this clone. The rearrangement links TRBV25-1 to TRBJ1-1; tentatively, D is TRBD1 (6 bases). V dropped 6 bases and J dropped 1 base, with 9 bases sitting between them. There are 13 residues in the CDR3. Germline CDR1 and CDR2: MGHDK and SYGVNS. CDR3 in amino acids: CASRPTGNTEAFF. CDR3 DNA sequence: TGTGCCAGCAGACCGACAGGGAACACTGAAGCTTTCTTT. The whole variable domain, filled in from reference TRBV25-1 and TRBJ1-1, reads EADIYQTPRYLVIGTGKKITLECSQTMGHDKMYWYQQDPGMELHLIHYSYGVNSTEKGDLSSESTVSRIRTEHFPLTLESARPSHTSQYLCASRPTGNTEAFFGQGTRLTVV.

This clone turned up a few times. The V call is TRBV5-1, the J call TRBJ1-3, with D possibly TRBD1 on 6 matching bases. This CDR3 has 16 residues. In germline, CDR1 is SGHRS, CDR2 YFSETQ. The germline V and J ends were trimmed by 5 bases and 2 bases, with 17 bases remaining between them. The CDR3 sequence: CASSPQGRKAGNTIYF. In DNA, the CDR3 is TGCGCCAGCAGTCCACAGGGAAGGAAGGCTGGAAACACCATATATTTT.

This chain connects TRBV7-9 to TRBJ1-1; D is possibly TRBD1 (6 bases). V dropped 7 bases and J dropped 1 base, with 13 bases sitting between them. CDR1 SEHNR and CDR2 FQNEAQ come from the germline V gene (reference sequence). This CDR3 spans 14 amino acids. The CDR3 nucleotides read TGTGCCAGCATACGGCAGGGGAGGAACACTGAAGCTTTCTTT. This codes for CASIRQGRNTEAFF.

The rearrangement links TRBV4-2 to TRBJ2-3; TRBD2 is a possible D gene (6 bases). The CDR3 totals 15 residues. Germline CDR1 and CDR2: LGHNA and YNFKEQ. The V gene lost 0 bases and the J gene lost 4 bases, with 11 bases spanning the gap. The CDR3 protein is CASSQDGAGPDTQYF. The CDR3 bases are TGTGCCAGCAGCCAAGATGGTGCGGGACCAGATACGCAGTATTTT.

The chain has TRBV6-5 and TRBJ2-7, with D unresolved. Germline assignment: CDR1 MNHEY and CDR2 SVGAGI. The CDR3 extends over 11 amino acids. V was cut by 7 bases and J by 7 bases, with 11 bases left in between. In nucleotides, the CDR3 is TGTGCCAGCACCAGAGGCTGGGAGCAGTACTTC. As protein: CASTRGWEQYF.